What follows are 11 T cell receptor beta chains derived from one specimen sequenced in a study of shared clonotypes between healthy human individuals. Sequencing used immunoSEQ multiplex PCR; TCRdb keeps in-frame clones, though not all of them. In the table there are approximately 740,000 clones, 80% to 95% of which are singletons. Naive CD8 cells lacked CD45RO and underwent positive selection for CCR7, leaving out terminally differentiated effector memory CD45RA+ cells. Sample: naive CD8+ T cells sorted from blood. The origin of the receptors is a man younger than 45 in good health.

This rearrangement joins TRBV2 to TRBJ2-7; TRBD2 matches at 11 bases. Germline V gives CDR1 SNHLY, CDR2 FYNNEI. The J segment lost 5 bases and the V segment lost 10 bases, leaving 13 bases of the junction unmatched. The CDR3 has 15 amino acids. The CDR3 DNA is TGTGCCACCCTACGAGAACTAGCGGGAGCTAACGAGCAGTACTTC. Translation: CATLRELAGANEQYF.

The chain is built from TRBV10-3 and TRBJ2-2; either TRBD1 or TRBD2 may supply D (5 bases each). CDR1 is ENHRY and CDR2 is SYGVKD in the germline V gene. The CDR3 has 14 residues. V lost 2 bases and J lost 7, with 11 bases in between. DNA of the CDR3: TGTGCCATCAGTGAGAGTGGGGGTAGCGGGGAGCTGTTTTTT. The encoded protein is CAISESGGSGELFF.

This clone has only one observation. The chain recombines TRBV11-2 with TRBJ1-4; 8 bases are shared with TRBD1. This CDR3 region has 18 residues. Germline CDR1 SGHAT, CDR2 FQNNGV. V lost 4 bases to trimming and J lost 2 bases; unmatched junction nucleotides: 12. CDR3 amino acids: CASSSPPLRQGTNEKLFF. CDR3 in DNA: TGTGCCAGCAGCTCCCCCCCCCTTAGACAGGGGACTAATGAAAAACTGTTTTTT.

The chain joins TRBV4-3 to TRBJ1-4; TRBD1 is a possible D gene (5 bases). This CDR3 has 14 residues. The V end was cut by 1 base, the J end by 8 bases, with 11 bases between. Germline-derived CDR1 and CDR2 are LGHNA and YSLEER. CDR3 in DNA: TGCGCCAGCAGCCAAGCAGGGTGGAAGGAAAAACTGTTTTTT. It translates to CASSQAGWKEKLFF.

As for this clone: This same CDR3 is encoded by further DNA sequences in the sample. The chain carries TRBV27 and TRBJ1-2, with D perhaps TRBD1 (6 bases). The CDR3 has 13 amino acids. Germline V gives CDR1 MNHEY, CDR2 SMNVEV (reference sequence). With 0 bases removed from V and 5 bases from J, the gap between germline ends came to 7 bases. The CDR3 coding sequence is TGTGCCAGCAGTTTATCCACAGGGTATGGCTACACCTTC. It is translated as CASSLSTGYGYTF.

The chain joins TRBV9 to TRBJ2-7, with 9 bases matching TRBD1. The V gene end was trimmed by 4 bases and the J gene end by 3 bases; junction bases not matched to a gene: 5. CDR1 is SGDLS and CDR2 is YYNGEE in the germline V gene. CDR3 length: 14 amino acids. The DNA for the CDR3 is TGTGCCAGCAGCTCCCGGGACAGGGTCTACGAGCAGTACTTC. It translates to CASSSRDRVYEQYF.

CDR3 bases: TGTGCCAGCAGCCTACGAGGGTGGCGATCTTATGTTACAGATACGCAGTATTTT. Its translation is CASSLRGWRSYVTDTQYF. The chain employs TRBV7-9 and TRBJ2-3, with a weak D call TRBD2 (5 bases). The germline V gene has CDR1 SEHNR and CDR2 FQNEAQ (reference sequence). Trimming cost V 5 bases and J 3 bases, with 24 bases left between them. This CDR3 spans 18 amino acids.

The chain is built from TRBV9 and TRBJ1-2; D perhaps matches TRBD1 (5 bases). The length of the CDR3 is 15 residues. The V end lost 0 bases, the J end lost 4 bases, and 13 bases lay between the germline ends. The germline V gene encodes CDR1 SGDLS and CDR2 YYNGEE. For the CDR3, the DNA is TGTGCCAGCAGCGTAGATGGGACGGTCTTCTATGGCTACACCTTC. This gives the protein CASSVDGTVFYGYTF.

This rearrangement joins TRBV19 to TRBJ1-5; D is unclear. The V end lost 6 bases, the J end lost 1 base, and 13 bases lay between the germline ends. The germline V gene has CDR1 LNHDA and CDR2 SQIVND (reference sequence). The CDR3 is 15 amino acids. The CDR3 nucleotides are TGTGCCAGTAGCCCTTTTCCGGGGAGCAATCAGCCCCAGCATTTT. Amino acid sequence: CASSPFPGSNQPQHF.

The V call is TRBV13, the J call TRBJ2-3; 13 positions match TRBD2. V was clipped by 2 bases and J by 8 bases; unmatched bases: 7. Germline lookup yields CDR1 PRHDT and CDR2 FYEKMQ (reference sequence). The CDR3 has 16 residues. CDR3 nucleotides: TGTGCCAGCAGCTTAAATCCGGGACTAGCGGGAAGTACGCAGTATTTT. The encoded protein is CASSLNPGLAGSTQYF.

This rearrangement joins TRBV28 to TRBJ2-3; 8 bases are a match to TRBD2. The CDR3 contains 15 residues. V trimming: 7 bases; J trimming: 0 bases; junction bases outside the gene matches: 6. Per the germline V gene, CDR1 is MDHEN and CDR2 is SYDVKM. Here the CDR3 DNA reads TGTGCCAGCACCCGGGGGGGACTCAGCACAGATACGCAGTATTTT. Encoded protein: CASTRGGLSTDTQYF.